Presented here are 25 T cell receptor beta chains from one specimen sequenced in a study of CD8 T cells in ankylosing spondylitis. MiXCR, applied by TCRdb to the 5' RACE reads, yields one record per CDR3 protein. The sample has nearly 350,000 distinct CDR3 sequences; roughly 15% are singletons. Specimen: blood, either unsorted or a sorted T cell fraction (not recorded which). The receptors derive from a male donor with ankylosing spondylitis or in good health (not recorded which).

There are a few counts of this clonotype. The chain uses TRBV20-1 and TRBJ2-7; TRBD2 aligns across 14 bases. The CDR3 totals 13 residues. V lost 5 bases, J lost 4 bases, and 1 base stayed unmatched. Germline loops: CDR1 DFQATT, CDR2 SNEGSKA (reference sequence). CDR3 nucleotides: TGCAGTGCTGGGACTAGCGGGAGTTACGAGCAGTACTTC. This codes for CSAGTSGSYEQYF.

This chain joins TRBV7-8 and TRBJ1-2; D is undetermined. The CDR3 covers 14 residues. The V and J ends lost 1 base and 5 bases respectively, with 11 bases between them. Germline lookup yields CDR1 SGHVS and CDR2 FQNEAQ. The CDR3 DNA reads TGTGCCAGCAGCTTAGACGGTCGGCAGTATGGCTACACCTTC. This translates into CASSLDGRQYGYTF.

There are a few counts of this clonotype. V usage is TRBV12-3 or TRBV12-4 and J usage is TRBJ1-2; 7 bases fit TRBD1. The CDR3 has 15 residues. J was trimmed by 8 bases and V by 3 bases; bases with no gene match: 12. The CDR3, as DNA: TGTGCCAGCAGTTTCCCAGGGGGGAATGTTCGGGGCTACACCTTC. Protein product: CASSFPGGNVRGYTF.

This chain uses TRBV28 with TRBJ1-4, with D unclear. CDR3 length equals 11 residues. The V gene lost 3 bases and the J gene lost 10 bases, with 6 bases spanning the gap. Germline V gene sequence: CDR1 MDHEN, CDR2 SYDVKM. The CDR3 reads CASSFAGKLFF. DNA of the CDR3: TGTGCCAGCAGTTTTGCGGGAAAACTGTTTTTT.

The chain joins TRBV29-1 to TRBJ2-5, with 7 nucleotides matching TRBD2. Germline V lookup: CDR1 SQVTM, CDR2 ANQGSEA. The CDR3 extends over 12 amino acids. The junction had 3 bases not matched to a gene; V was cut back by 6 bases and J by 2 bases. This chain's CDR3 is CSVNSGQETQYF. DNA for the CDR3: TGCAGCGTGAATAGCGGGCAAGAGACCCAGTACTTC.

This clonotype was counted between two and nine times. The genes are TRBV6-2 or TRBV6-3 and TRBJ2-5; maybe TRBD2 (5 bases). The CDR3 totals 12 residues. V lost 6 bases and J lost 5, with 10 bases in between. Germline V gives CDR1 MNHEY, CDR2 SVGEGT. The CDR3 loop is CASSLLVETQYF. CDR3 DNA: TGTGCCAGCAGCTTACTAGTGGAGACCCAGTACTTC.

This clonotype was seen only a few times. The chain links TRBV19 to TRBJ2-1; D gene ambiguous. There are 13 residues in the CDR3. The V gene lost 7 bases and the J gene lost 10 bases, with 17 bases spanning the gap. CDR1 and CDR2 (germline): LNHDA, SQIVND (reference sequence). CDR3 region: CASNLGWNGEQFF. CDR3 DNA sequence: TGTGCCAGTAACTTGGGATGGAACGGGGAGCAGTTCTTC.

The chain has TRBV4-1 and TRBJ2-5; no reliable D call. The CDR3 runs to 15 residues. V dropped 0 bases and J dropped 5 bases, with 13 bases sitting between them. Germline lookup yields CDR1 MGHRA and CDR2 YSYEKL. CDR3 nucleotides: TGCGCCAGCAGCCAAGAAGGCAGCTTACGGGAGACCCAGTACTTC. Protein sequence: CASSQEGSLRETQYF.

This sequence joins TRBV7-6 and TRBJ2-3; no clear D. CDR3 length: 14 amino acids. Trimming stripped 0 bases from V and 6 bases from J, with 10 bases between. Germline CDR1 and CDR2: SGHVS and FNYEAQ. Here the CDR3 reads CASSLANIGDTQYF. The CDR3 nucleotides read TGTGCCAGCAGCTTAGCGAATATCGGGGATACGCAGTATTTT.

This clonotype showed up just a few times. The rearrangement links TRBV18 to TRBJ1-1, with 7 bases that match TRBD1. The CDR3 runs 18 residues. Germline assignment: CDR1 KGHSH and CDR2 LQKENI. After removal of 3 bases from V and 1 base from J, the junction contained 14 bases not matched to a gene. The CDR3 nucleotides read TGTGCCAGCTCACCTCAGGTAGGGACAGTATCTTCGAACACTGAAGCTTTCTTT. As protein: CASSPQVGTVSSNTEAFF.

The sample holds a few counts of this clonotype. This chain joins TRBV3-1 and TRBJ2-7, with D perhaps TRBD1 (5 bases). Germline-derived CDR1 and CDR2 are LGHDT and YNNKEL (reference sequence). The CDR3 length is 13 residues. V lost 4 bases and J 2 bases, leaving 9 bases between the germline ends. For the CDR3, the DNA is TGTGCCAGCAGCCCCCAGGGCGCCTACGAGCAGTACTTC. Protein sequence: CASSPQGAYEQYF.

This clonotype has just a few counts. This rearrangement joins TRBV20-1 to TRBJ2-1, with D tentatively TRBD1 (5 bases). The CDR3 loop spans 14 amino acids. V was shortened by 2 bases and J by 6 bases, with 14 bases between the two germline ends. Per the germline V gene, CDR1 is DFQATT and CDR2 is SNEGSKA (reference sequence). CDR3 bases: TGCAGTGCTAGAAGCAGGGCCCAGTTCAATGAGCAGTTCTTC. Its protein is CSARSRAQFNEQFF.

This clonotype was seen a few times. As DNA, the CDR3 is TGTGCCAGCAGGCTGACGTTAACTAATGAAAAACTGTTTTTT. Protein: CASRLTLTNEKLFF. The chain couples TRBV28 to TRBJ1-4; D is ambiguous. CDR3 length: 14 amino acids. CDR1 MDHEN and CDR2 SYDVKM come from the germline V gene. V was pared by 6 bases and J by 1 base, with 9 bases between.

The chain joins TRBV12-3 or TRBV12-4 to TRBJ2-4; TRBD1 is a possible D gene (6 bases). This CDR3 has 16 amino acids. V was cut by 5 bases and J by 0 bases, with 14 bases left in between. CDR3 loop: CASSQDRRLAKNIQYF. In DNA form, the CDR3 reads TGTGCCAGCAGTCAAGACAGGAGGCTAGCCAAAAACATTCAGTACTTC.

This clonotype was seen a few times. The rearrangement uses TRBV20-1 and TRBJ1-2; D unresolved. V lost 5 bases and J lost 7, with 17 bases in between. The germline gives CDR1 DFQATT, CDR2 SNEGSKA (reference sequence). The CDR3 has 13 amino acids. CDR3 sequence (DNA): TGCAGTGCTGGGCACTCGGACTCAGGTGGCTACACCTTC. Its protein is CSAGHSDSGGYTF.

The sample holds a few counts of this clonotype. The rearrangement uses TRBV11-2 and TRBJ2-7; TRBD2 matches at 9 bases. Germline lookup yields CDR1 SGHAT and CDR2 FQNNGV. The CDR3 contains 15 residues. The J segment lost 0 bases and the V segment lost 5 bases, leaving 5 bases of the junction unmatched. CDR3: CASSQGSGSSYEQYF. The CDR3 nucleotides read TGTGCCAGCAGCCAGGGTAGCGGGAGCTCCTACGAGCAGTACTTC.

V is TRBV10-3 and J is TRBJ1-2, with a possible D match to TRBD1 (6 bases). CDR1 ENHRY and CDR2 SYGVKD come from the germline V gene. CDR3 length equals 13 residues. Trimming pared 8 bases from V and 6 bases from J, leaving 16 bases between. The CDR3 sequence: CAIGVDRSHGYTF. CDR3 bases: TGTGCCATCGGCGTAGACAGGTCTCATGGCTACACCTTC.

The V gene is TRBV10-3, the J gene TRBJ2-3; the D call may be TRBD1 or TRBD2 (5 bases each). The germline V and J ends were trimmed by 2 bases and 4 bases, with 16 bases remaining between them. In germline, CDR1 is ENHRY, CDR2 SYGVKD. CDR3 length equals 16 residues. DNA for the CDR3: TGTGCCATCAGTGAGAGGTCCGGGACCGCTCCAGATACGCAGTATTTT. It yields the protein CAISERSGTAPDTQYF.

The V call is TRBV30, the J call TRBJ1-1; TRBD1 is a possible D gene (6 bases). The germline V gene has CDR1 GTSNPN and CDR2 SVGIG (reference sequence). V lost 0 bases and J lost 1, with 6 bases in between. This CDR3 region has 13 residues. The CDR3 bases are TGTGCCTGGAGTGTACAGGGGAACACTGAAGCTTTCTTT. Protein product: CAWSVQGNTEAFF.

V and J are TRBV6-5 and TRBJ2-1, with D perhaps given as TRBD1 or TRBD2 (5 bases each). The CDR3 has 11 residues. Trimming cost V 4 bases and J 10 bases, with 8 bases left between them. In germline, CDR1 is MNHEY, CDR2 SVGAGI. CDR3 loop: CASSWGREQFF. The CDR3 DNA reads TGTGCCAGCAGTTGGGGACGGGAGCAGTTCTTC.

This chain's CDR3 is CASSLIGGWNTGELFF. CDR3 DNA: TGTGCCAGCAGCTTAATCGGGGGGTGGAACACCGGGGAGCTGTTTTTT. V usage is TRBV7-2 and J usage is TRBJ2-2; 7 nucleotides align to TRBD2. The CDR3 sequence is 16 residues long. The junction had 4 bases not matched to a gene; V was cut back by 2 bases and J by 1 base. Looked up from germline, CDR1 is SGHTA and CDR2 is FQGNSA.

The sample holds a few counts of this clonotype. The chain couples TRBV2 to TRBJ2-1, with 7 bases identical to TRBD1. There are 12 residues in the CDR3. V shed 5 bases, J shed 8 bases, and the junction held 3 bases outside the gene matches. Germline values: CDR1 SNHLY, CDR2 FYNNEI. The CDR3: CASSYDRDEQFF. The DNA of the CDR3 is TGTGCCAGCAGTTACGACAGGGATGAGCAGTTCTTC.

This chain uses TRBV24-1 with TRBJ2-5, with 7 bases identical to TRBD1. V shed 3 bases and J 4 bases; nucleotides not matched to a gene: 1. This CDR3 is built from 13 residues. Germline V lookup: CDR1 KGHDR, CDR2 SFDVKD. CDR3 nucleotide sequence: TGTGCCACCAGTGATAGGGACAGAGAGACCCAGTACTTC. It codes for CATSDRDRETQYF.

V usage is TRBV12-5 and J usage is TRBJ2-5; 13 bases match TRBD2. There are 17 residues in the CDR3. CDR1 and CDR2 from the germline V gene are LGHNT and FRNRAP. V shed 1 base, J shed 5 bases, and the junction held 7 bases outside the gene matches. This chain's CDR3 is CASGLAKSLAGGETQYF. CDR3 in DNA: TGTGCTAGTGGTTTGGCCAAATCACTAGCGGGGGGGGAGACCCAGTACTTC.

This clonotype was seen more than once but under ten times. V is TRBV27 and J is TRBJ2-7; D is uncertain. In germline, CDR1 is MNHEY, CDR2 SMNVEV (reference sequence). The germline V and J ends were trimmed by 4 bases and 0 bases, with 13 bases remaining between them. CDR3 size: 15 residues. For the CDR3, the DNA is TGTGCCAGCAGTTGGGTAGGGCGTCTCTCCTACGAGCAGTACTTC. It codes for CASSWVGRLSYEQYF.